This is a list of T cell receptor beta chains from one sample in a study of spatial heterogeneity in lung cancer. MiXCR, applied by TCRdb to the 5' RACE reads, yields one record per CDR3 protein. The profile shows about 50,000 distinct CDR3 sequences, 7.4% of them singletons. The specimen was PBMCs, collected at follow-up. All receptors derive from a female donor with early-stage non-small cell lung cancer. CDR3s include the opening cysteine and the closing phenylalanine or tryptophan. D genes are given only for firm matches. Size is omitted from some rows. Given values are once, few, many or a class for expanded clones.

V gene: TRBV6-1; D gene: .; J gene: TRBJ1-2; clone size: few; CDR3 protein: CASAGAGRYGYTF; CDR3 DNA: TGTGCCAGCGCGGGGGCGGGACGCTATGGCTACACCTTC
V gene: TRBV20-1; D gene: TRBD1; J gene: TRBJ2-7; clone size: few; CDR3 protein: CSARRGTGAIGDF; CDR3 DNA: TGCAGTGCTAGAAGAGGGACAGGGGCCATCGGGGACTTC
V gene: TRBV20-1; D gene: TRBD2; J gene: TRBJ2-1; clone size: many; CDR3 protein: CSARNYGTIYNEQFF; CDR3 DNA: TGCAGTGCTAGGAATTACGGGACTATTTACAATGAGCAGTTCTTC
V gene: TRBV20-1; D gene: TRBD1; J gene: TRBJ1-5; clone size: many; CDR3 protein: CSAWQGAASQPQHF; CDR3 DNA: TGCAGTGCTTGGCAGGGGGCCGCTTCTCAGCCCCAGCATTTT
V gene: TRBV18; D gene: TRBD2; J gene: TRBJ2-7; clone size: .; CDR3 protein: CASSPDGGSAYEQYF; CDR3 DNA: TGTGCCAGCTCACCGGACGGGGGGAGCGCCTACGAGCAGTACTTC
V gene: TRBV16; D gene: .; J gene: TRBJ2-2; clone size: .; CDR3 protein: CASRPGLQMSNTGELFF; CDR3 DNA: TGTGCCAGCCGACCGGGACTCCAGATGTCGAACACCGGGGAGCTGTTTTTT
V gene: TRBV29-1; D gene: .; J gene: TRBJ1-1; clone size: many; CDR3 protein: CSGTPGATEAFF; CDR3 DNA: TGCAGCGGGACTCCGGGGGCCACTGAAGCTTTCTTT
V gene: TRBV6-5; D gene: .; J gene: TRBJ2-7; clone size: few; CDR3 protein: CASSSDPTGKYEQYF; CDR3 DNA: TGTGCCAGCAGTTCGGACCCCACAGGGAAATACGAGCAGTACTTC
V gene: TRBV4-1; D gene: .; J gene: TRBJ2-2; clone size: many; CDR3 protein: CASSQEGGPGELFF; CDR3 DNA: TGCGCCAGCAGCCAAGAAGGAGGGCCCGGGGAGCTGTTTTTT
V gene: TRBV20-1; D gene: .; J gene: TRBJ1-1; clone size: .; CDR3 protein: CSARGARAFF; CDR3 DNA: TGCAGTGCTAGAGGAGCCCGAGCTTTCTTT
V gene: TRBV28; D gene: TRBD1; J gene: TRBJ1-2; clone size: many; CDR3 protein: CASRGGQGGKGYTF; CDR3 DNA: TGTGCCAGCAGGGGGGGACAGGGCGGAAAAGGCTACACCTTC
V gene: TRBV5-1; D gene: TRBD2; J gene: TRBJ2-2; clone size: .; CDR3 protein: CASSLVPLAASNTGELFF; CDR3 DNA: TGCGCCAGCAGCTTGGTCCCTCTAGCGGCTTCGAACACCGGGGAGCTGTTTTTT
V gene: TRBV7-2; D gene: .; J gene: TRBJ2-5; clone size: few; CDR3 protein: CASSKYQETQYF; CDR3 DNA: TGTGCCAGCAGCAAGTACCAAGAGACCCAGTACTTC
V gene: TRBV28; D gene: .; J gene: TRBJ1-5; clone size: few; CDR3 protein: CASSLLPLSQPQHF; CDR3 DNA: TGTGCCAGCAGTTTGCTCCCACTATCTCAGCCCCAGCATTTT
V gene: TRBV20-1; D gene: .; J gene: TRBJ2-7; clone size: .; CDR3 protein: CSAPKAGSYEQYF; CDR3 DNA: TGCAGTGCTCCGAAAGCGGGTTCCTACGAGCAGTACTTC
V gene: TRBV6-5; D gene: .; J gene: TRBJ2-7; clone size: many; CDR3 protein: CASPYRLSYEQYF; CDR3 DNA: TGTGCCAGCCCGTACAGGTTGTCCTACGAGCAGTACTTC
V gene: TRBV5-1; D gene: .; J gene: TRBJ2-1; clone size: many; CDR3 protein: CASSFPYPGPGFNEQFF; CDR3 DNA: TGCGCCAGCAGCTTTCCCTATCCGGGACCGGGATTCAATGAGCAGTTCTTC
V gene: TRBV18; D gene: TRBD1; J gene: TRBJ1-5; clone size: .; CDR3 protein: CASSPEQGAQPQHF; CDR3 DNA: TGTGCCAGCTCACCGGAACAGGGGGCCCAGCCCCAGCATTTT
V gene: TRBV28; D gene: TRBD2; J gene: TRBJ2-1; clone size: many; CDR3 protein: CASSFHPLAGAPGEQFF; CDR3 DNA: TGTGCCAGCAGTTTCCACCCTCTAGCGGGGGCGCCGGGTGAGCAGTTCTTC
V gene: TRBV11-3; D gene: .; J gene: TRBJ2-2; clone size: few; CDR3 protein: CASSLRRAGSTGELFF; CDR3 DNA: TGTGCCAGCAGCTTACGTAGGGCTGGGAGCACCGGGGAGCTGTTTTTT
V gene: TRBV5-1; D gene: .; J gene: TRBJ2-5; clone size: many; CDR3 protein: CASSLVPGLETQYF; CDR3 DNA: TGCGCCAGCAGCTTGGTCCCGGGGTTAGAGACCCAGTACTTC
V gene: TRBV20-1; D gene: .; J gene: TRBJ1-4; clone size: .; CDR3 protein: CSASPLATTNEKLFF; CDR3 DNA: TGCAGTGCTAGTCCCCTAGCCACAACTAATGAAAAACTGTTTTTT
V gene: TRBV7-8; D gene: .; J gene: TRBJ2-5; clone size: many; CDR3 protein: CASSSSPGQQETQYF; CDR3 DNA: TGTGCCAGCAGCTCCTCCCCCGGGCAGCAAGAGACCCAGTACTTC
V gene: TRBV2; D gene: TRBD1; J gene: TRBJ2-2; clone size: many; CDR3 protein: CASRGQGGTGELFF; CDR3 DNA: TGTGCCAGCAGGGGACAGGGGGGCACCGGGGAGCTGTTTTTT
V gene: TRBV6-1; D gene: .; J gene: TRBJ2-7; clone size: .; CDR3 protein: CASTGTWSYEQYF; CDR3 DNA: TGTGCCAGCACCGGGACCTGGAGTTACGAGCAGTACTTC
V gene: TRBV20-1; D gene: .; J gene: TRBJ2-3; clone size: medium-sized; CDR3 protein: CSAWGAPRATDTQYF; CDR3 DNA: TGCAGTGCTTGGGGGGCCCCCCGGGCCACAGATACGCAGTATTTT
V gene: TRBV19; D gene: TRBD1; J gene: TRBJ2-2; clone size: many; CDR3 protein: CASSIRGQVVTKNTGELFF; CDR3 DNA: TGTGCCAGTAGTATAAGGGGACAGGTCGTGACAAAAAACACCGGGGAGCTGTTTTTT
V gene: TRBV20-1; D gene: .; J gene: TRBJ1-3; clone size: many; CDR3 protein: CSATRRFSGNTIYF; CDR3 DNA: TGCAGTGCTACCAGACGGTTCTCTGGAAACACCATATATTTT
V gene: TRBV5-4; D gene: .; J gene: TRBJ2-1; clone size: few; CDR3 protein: CASSLGAGGSYNEQFF; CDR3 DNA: TGTGCCAGCAGCTTGGGGGCAGGCGGGTCTTACAATGAGCAGTTCTTC
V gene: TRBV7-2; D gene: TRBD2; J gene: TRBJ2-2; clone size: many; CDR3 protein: CASSPSREGGELFF; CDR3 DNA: TGTGCCAGCAGCCCGTCACGGGAGGGGGGGGAGCTGTTTTTT
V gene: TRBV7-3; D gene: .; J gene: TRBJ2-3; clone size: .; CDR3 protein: CASSLTGVETDTQYF; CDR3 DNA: TGTGCCAGCAGCTTAACGGGGGTGGAGACAGATACGCAGTATTTT
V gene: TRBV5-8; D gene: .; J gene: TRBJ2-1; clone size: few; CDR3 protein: CASSPLRNEQFF; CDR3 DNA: TGTGCCAGCAGCCCCCTAAGGAATGAGCAGTTCTTC
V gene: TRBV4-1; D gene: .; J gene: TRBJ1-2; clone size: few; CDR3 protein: CASSREQGANYGYTF; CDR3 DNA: TGCGCCAGCAGCCGCGAACAGGGAGCTAACTATGGCTACACCTTC
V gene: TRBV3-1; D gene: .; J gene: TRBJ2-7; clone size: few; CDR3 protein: CASSPRSPSYEQYF; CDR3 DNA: TGTGCCAGCAGCCCTCGGTCGCCTTCCTACGAGCAGTACTTC
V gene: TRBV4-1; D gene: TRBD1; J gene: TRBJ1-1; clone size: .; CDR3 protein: CASRRGQGNTEAFF; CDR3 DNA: TGCGCCAGCCGGCGGGGACAGGGGAACACTGAAGCTTTCTTT
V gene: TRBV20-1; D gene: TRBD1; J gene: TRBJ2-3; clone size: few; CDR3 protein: CSARDDGRGHADTQYF; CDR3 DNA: TGCAGTGCTAGAGATGATGGCAGGGGGCATGCAGATACGCAGTATTTT
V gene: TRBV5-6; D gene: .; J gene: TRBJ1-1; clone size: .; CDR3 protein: CASSLGRGHTEAFF; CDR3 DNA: TGTGCCAGCAGCTTGGGGAGGGGTCACACTGAAGCTTTCTTT
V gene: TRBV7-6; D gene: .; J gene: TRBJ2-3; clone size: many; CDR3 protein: CASSLASGLADTQYF; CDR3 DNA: TGTGCCAGCAGCTTAGCTAGCGGCCTGGCAGATACGCAGTATTTT
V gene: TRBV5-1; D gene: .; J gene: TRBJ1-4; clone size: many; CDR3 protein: CASSLGQRATNEKLFF; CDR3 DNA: TGCGCCAGCAGCTTGGGACAGAGAGCAACTAATGAAAAACTGTTTTTT
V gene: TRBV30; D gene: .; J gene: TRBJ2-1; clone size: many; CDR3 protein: CASAEGRGYNEQFF; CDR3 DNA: TGTGCCTCCGCGGAGGGCAGGGGGTACAATGAGCAGTTCTTC
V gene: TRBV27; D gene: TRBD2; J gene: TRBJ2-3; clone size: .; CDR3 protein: CASRAGLAGGPNTQYF; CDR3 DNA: TGTGCCAGCAGGGCAGGACTAGCGGGGGGGCCAAATACGCAGTATTTT
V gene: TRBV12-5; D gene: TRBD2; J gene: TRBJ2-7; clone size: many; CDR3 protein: CASGLGTSGSLEQYF; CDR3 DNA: TGTGCTAGTGGTTTAGGGACTAGCGGTTCCCTCGAGCAGTACTTC
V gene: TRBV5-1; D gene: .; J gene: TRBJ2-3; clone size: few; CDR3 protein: CASSDGTFRADTQYF; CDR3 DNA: TGCGCCAGCAGCGATGGGACTTTCCGAGCAGATACGCAGTATTTT
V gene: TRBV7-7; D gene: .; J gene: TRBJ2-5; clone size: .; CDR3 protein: CASSPDGDSVRTQYF; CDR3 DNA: TGTGCCAGCAGCCCGGACGGGGACTCCGTCAGGACCCAGTACTTC
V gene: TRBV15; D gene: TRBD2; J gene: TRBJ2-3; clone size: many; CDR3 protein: CATSSAQRGGSDTQYF; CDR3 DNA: TGTGCCACCAGCAGTGCTCAGCGGGGGGGATCAGATACGCAGTATTTT
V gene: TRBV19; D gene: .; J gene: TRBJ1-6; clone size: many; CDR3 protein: CASTNTYRSSYNSPLHF; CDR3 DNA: TGTGCCAGTACCAACACCTATCGGAGCTCCTATAATTCACCCCTCCACTTT
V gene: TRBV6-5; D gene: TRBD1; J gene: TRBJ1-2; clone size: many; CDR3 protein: CASSWSGGYGYTF; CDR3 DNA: TGTGCCAGCAGTTGGTCAGGGGGATATGGCTACACCTTC
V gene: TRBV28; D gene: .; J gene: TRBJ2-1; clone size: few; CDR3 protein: CASSYRDPNEQFF; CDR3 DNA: TGTGCCAGCAGTTACCGGGACCCCAATGAGCAGTTCTTC
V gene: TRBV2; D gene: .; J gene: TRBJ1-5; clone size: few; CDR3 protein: CASRVDGSNQPQHF; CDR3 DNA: TGTGCCAGCAGGGTGGACGGGAGCAATCAGCCCCAGCATTTT
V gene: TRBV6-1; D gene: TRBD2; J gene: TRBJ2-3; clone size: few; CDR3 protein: CASSEPSKGGGYTDTQYF; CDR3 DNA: TGTGCCAGCAGTGAACCCTCCAAGGGCGGGGGGTACACAGATACGCAGTATTTT